These 25 T cell receptor beta chains were all obtained from the same sample, sequenced in a study of blood T cells in healthy people across ages. For the second PCR, which ran for roughly 6 to 12 cycles, a sample-barcoded 5' primer and a J-beta primer mix were used. Each CDR3 protein gets one entry after TCRdb re-called the 5' RACE reads with MiXCR. Among around 990,000 distinct CDR3 sequences listed, more than 30% were seen once. Input material: blood. Receptors were obtained from a man aged 18-30 years in good health.

This rearrangement joins TRBV20-1 to TRBJ1-6; TRBD1 agrees at 8 bases. The CDR3 spans 16 residues. Germline V lookup: CDR1 DFQATT, CDR2 SNEGSKA (reference sequence). After removal of 0 bases from V and 9 bases from J, the junction contained 10 bases not matched to a gene. This chain's CDR3 is CSARDSGQGVTSPLHF. The CDR3 DNA reads as TGCAGTGCTAGAGACTCCGGACAGGGTGTTACTTCACCCCTCCACTTT.

This clonotype was seen only a few times. The gene calls are TRBV20-1 and TRBJ2-3; maybe TRBD2 (6 bases). The CDR3 is 14 amino acids. Trimming cost V 6 bases and J 1 base, with 14 bases left between them. Germline V gene data show CDR1 as DFQATT and CDR2 as SNEGSKA (reference sequence). The CDR3 coding sequence is TGCAGTGCAAAGTCCGGGGGAGGCACAGATACGCAGTATTTT. Amino acid sequence: CSAKSGGGTDTQYF.

There are a few counts of this clonotype. V usage is TRBV4-3 and J usage is TRBJ1-4; D is possibly TRBD1 (6 bases). Looked up from germline, CDR1 is LGHNA and CDR2 is YSLEER. This CDR3 contains 16 residues. V lost 0 bases and J lost 7, with 15 bases in between. The CDR3 DNA follows: TGCGCCAGCAGCCAAGATCCGCGGGGGGCGAGTGAAAAACTGTTTTTT. It encodes CASSQDPRGASEKLFF.

This clonotype was recorded at least ten times. DNA for the CDR3: TGTGCCAGCAGTCCGGGACAGGGGACAAACTATGGCTACACCTTC. Amino acids: CASSPGQGTNYGYTF. V gene TRBV18 combines with J gene TRBJ1-2; 10 positions agree with TRBD1. Per the germline V gene, CDR1 is KGHSH and CDR2 is LQKENI. The ends lost 8 bases at V and 2 bases at J; junction bases unmatched: 8. This CDR3 spans 15 amino acids.

The sample holds a few counts of this clonotype. This chain connects TRBV25-1 to TRBJ2-2; no firm D call. Germline CDR1 is MGHDK and CDR2 is SYGVNS. Trimming cost V 3 bases and J 6 bases, with 8 bases left between them. This CDR3 region has 13 residues. The CDR3 DNA is TGTGCCAGCAGTGATGTGGCGTCCGGGGAGCTGTTTTTT. Its protein is CASSDVASGELFF.

The chain joins TRBV7-2 to TRBJ2-1; 9 positions agree with TRBD1. Near its end, the DNA agrees better with TRBJ2-7, so the J call may be wrong. This CDR3 comprises 17 residues. The germline CDR1 and CDR2 sequences are SGHTA and FQGNSA. CDR3 bases: TGTGCCAGCAGCTTAGATTCGTCAGGACAGGGGTTCTACGAGCAGTACTTC. This translates into CASSLDSSGQGFYEQYF.

This clonotype has just a few counts. The V gene is TRBV11-1, the J gene TRBJ2-1, with a tentative D call TRBD2 (6 bases). From germline, CDR1 is SGHAT and CDR2 FQDESV (reference sequence). The CDR3 totals 17 residues. V lost 4 bases, J lost 0 bases, and 16 bases lay in between. The CDR3 sequence is CASSSLHSGLSYNEQFF. The CDR3 bases are TGTGCCAGCAGCTCTCTTCATAGCGGCCTCTCCTACAATGAGCAGTTCTTC.

CDR3 amino acids: CASSLSTGRSYNSPLHF. The CDR3 nucleotides are TGTGCCAGCAGTTTATCGACAGGGAGGTCCTATAATTCACCCCTCCACTTT. The chain combines TRBV27 with TRBJ1-6, with 7 bases lining up with TRBD1. Germline V gene lookup returns CDR1 MNHEY and CDR2 SMNVEV (reference sequence). J was trimmed by 1 base and V by 0 bases; bases with no gene match: 3. The CDR3 extends over 17 amino acids.

The CDR3: CASSQDSSGLKETQYF. The CDR3 nucleotides read TGCGCCAGCAGCCAAGACTCTAGCGGGTTAAAAGAGACCCAGTACTTC. The J gene is TRBJ2-5, the V gene TRBV4-1; 8 positions match TRBD2. The CDR3 consists of 16 residues. With 0 bases clipped from V and 3 bases from J, the junction kept 6 bases outside the gene matches. The germline CDR1 and CDR2 sequences are MGHRA and YSYEKL.

The gene calls are TRBV27 and TRBJ1-2; no reliable D call. The CDR3 has 15 residues. The germline V and J ends were trimmed by 3 bases and 2 bases, with 13 bases remaining between them. The germline V gene has CDR1 MNHEY and CDR2 SMNVEV (reference sequence). CDR3 residues: CASSFRAGWNYGYTF. The CDR3 DNA reads as TGTGCCAGCAGTTTTAGGGCCGGCTGGAACTATGGCTACACCTTC.

The rearrangement uses TRBV7-2 and TRBJ2-7, with 8 positions matching TRBD2. This CDR3 is 16 amino acids long. V trimming: 1 base; J trimming: 2 bases; junction bases outside the gene matches: 7. CDR1 and CDR2 (germline): SGHTA, FQGNSA. The CDR3 bases are TGTGCCAGCAGCTTAGATCCAGCGGGGGCCGCCTACGAGCAGTACTTC. Protein sequence: CASSLDPAGAAYEQYF.

V is TRBV19 and J is TRBJ1-2; 9 bases match TRBD1. The CDR3 runs 13 residues. Germline loops: CDR1 LNHDA, CDR2 SQIVND (reference sequence). V gave up 8 bases and J gave up 5 bases; unmatched junction bases: 6. CDR3 residues: CASGQGRLYGYTF. The DNA for the CDR3 is TGTGCCAGTGGACAGGGGCGCCTTTATGGCTACACCTTC.

This clonotype has a handful of counts. The rearrangement links TRBV20-1 to TRBJ2-4; 10 bases fit TRBD2. The CDR3 is made up of 15 amino acids. J was trimmed by 8 bases and V by 3 bases; bases with no gene match: 10. Germline V lookup: CDR1 DFQATT, CDR2 SNEGSKA (reference sequence). The CDR3 loop is CSASNLQRGGYIQYF. CDR3 sequence (DNA): TGCAGTGCTAGTAACCTCCAGCGGGGGGGATACATTCAGTACTTC.

The gene calls are TRBV29-1 and TRBJ2-7; 7 nucleotides match TRBD1. Per germline, CDR1 SQVTM and CDR2 ANQGSEA. J lost 3 bases, V lost 0 bases, and 5 bases had no gene match. The CDR3 spans 14 residues. CDR3 residues: CSVEDRAGGYEQYF. The CDR3 DNA follows: TGCAGCGTTGAAGATAGGGCAGGGGGCTACGAGCAGTACTTC.

There are a few counts of this clonotype. V is TRBV7-2 and J is TRBJ1-5; possible D gene TRBD1, 6 bases. Per the germline V gene, CDR1 is SGHTA and CDR2 is FQGNSA. The germline V and J ends were trimmed by 5 bases and 0 bases, with 17 bases remaining between them. The CDR3 is 17 amino acids. The CDR3 region is CASSHRWGPYSNQPQHF. The CDR3 DNA reads TGTGCCAGCAGCCATCGTTGGGGGCCGTATAGCAATCAGCCCCAGCATTTT. Full variable domain (remainder filled in from reference TRBV7-2 and TRBJ1-5): GAGVSQSPSNKVTEKGKDVELRCDPISGHTALYWYRQSLGQGLEFLIYFQGNSAPDKSGLPSDRFSAERTGGSVSTLTIQRTQQEDSAVYLCASSHRWGPYSNQPQHFGDGTRLSIL.

This sequence joins TRBV6-1 and TRBJ1-1, with unresolved D. V lost 4 bases, J lost 5 bases, and 17 bases lay in between. From germline, CDR1 is MNHNS and CDR2 SASEGT. The CDR3 spans 15 residues. The CDR3 DNA reads TGTGCCAGCAGTGGAGACGGACCAAGGCGGACTGAAGCTTTCTTT. It encodes CASSGDGPRRTEAFF.

This clonotype occurred a few times. This chain uses TRBV4-1 with TRBJ2-5; D not resolved. V was clipped by 1 base and J by 4 bases, with 19 bases between them. This CDR3 has 17 residues. The germline V gene encodes CDR1 MGHRA and CDR2 YSYEKL. The CDR3 DNA sequence: TGCGCCAGCAGCCAAGCACAACGCCGGCCTGCATTAGAGACCCAGTACTTC. Translated: CASSQAQRRPALETQYF.

This rearrangement joins TRBV4-1 to TRBJ1-5; perhaps TRBD1 as D (6 bases). V lost 4 bases and J 1 base, leaving 17 bases between the germline ends. From germline, CDR1 is MGHRA and CDR2 YSYEKL. The CDR3 runs 17 residues. The CDR3 region is CASSLEGVGGSNQPQHF. The CDR3 nucleotides are TGCGCCAGCAGCCTAGAAGGGGTAGGGGGGAGCAATCAGCCCCAGCATTTT.

The chain joins TRBV5-1 to TRBJ1-5; 8 bases match TRBD1. V trimming: 5 bases; J trimming: 3 bases; junction bases outside the gene matches: 7. The CDR3 is 15 amino acids. Germline lookup yields CDR1 SGHRS and CDR2 YFSETQ. The CDR3 DNA follows: TGCGCCAGCAGACCGGGACAGGCCTACAATCAGCCCCAGCATTTT. This gives the protein CASRPGQAYNQPQHF.

V gene TRBV20-1 combines with J gene TRBJ2-3; D not certain. Deletions cut 1 base from V and 2 bases from J, with 4 bases between. The CDR3 loop spans 12 amino acids. The germline CDR1 and CDR2 sequences are DFQATT and SNEGSKA (reference sequence). CDR3 nucleotides: TGCAGTGCTAGAGCCACCACAGATACGCAGTATTTT. It encodes CSARATTDTQYF.

CDR3 DNA: TGTGCCAGCAGTTTGGAGACAGGGGGCGCTTCGCGTTCACCCCTCCACTTT. This encodes CASSLETGGASRSPLHF. The rearrangement links TRBV12-3 or TRBV12-4 to TRBJ1-6, with 10 bases that match TRBD1. V lost 3 bases and J lost 9; bases outside the gene matches: 11. This CDR3 has 17 residues.

V and J are TRBV6-2 or TRBV6-3 and TRBJ2-1; 11 bases match TRBD2. CDR3 length equals 17 residues. Trimming took 5 bases from V and 2 from J; bases not matched to a gene: 8. The V gene's germline CDR1 is MNHEY and CDR2 SVGEGT. This CDR3 reads CASSRTSGGLPYNEQFF. The CDR3 DNA reads TGTGCCAGCAGTCGCACTAGCGGGGGCCTCCCCTACAATGAGCAGTTCTTC.

In regard to this clonotype: Mismatch with germline at one junction end may stem from a read error. The gene calls are TRBV12-3 or TRBV12-4 and TRBJ2-1; D may be TRBD1 (5 bases). This CDR3 region has 14 residues. The CDR3 region has the DNA TGTGCCAGCAGGTTAGGCAGGGCATTAAATGGGCAGTTCTTC. This gives the protein CASRLGRALNGQFF.

V is TRBV4-2 and J is TRBJ2-1; D is unclear. CDR1 and CDR2 from the germline V gene are LGHNA and YNFKEQ. V was clipped by 0 bases and J by 5 bases, with 11 bases between them. The CDR3 length is 15 residues. CDR3 DNA: TGTGCCAGCAGCCAAGACACCGGGTTCCACAATGAGCAGTTCTTC. Amino acids: CASSQDTGFHNEQFF.

V gene TRBV10-3 combines with J gene TRBJ2-7, with D unclear. The J call may not be correct, given that the DNA end is closer to TRBJ2-5. CDR1 and CDR2 from the germline V gene are ENHRY and SYGVKD. The CDR3 is 16 residues long. CDR3 region: CAISESTSPDKETQYF. The CDR3 DNA is TGTGCCATCAGTGAGTCGACGAGTCCGGATAAAGAGACCCAGTACTTC.